The 6 T cell receptor beta chains in this list originate from one sample, sequenced in a study of T-cell memory formation after mild COVID-19. TCRdb called the 5' RACE reads again in MiXCR, with one record for every CDR3 protein. The data contain around 300,000 distinct CDR3 sequences, about an eighth of them singletons. Sequenced input: PBMCs or a T cell subset sorted from them (not recorded which). Source of these receptors: a man younger than 35 who had mild COVID-19 (a few samples of this study predate the infection). Cell type and time point are not known.

This rearrangement joins TRBV19 to TRBJ1-1; possible D gene TRBD1, 5 bases. CDR1 is LNHDA, CDR2 SQIVND, per germline (reference sequence). CDR3 length equals 14 residues. V was shortened by 3 bases and J by 3 bases, with 11 bases between the two germline ends. In DNA, the CDR3 is TGTGCCAGTAGTATCCAGGGAGGAGACACTGAAGCTTTCTTT. Protein sequence: CASSIQGGDTEAFF.

This clonotype was picked up a small number of times. CDR3 sequence (DNA): TGTGCCAGCAGCTTAGTCCCAGGGATGGGCTCCTACGAGCAGTACTTC. It encodes CASSLVPGMGSYEQYF. This chain links TRBV7-2 with TRBJ2-7; the D gene is possibly TRBD1 (5 bases). V lost 1 base and J 0 bases, leaving 13 bases between the germline ends. Germline CDR1 SGHTA, CDR2 FQGNSA. The CDR3 runs to 16 residues.

The rearrangement links TRBV7-2 to TRBJ1-3; no definite D call. The germline V gene encodes CDR1 SGHTA and CDR2 FQGNSA. CDR3 length equals 12 residues. V was trimmed by 2 bases and J by 7 bases, leaving 6 bases between them. CDR3 in DNA: TGTGCCAGCAGCTTATTGGGCAACACCATATATTTT. This sequence encodes CASSLLGNTIYF.

The chain couples TRBV30 to TRBJ1-2; D not resolved. The CDR3 covers 13 residues. Between the trimmed V and J ends, which lost 2 bases and 1 base, there was a span of 8 bases. Germline CDR1 reads GTSNPN; CDR2 reads SVGIG (reference sequence). CDR3 region: CAWSPRLNYGYTF. As DNA, the CDR3 is TGTGCCTGGAGTCCCCGTCTTAACTATGGCTACACCTTC.

J is TRBJ2-5 and V is TRBV5-1, with TRBD2 matching 10 bases. Losses at the gene ends were 4 bases for V and 3 bases for J; bases not matched to a gene: 6. The CDR3 runs 15 residues. Germline CDR1 is SGHRS and CDR2 is YFSETQ. The CDR3: CASSHGLAVKETQYF. The DNA for the CDR3 is TGCGCCAGCAGCCATGGACTAGCGGTAAAAGAGACCCAGTACTTC.

The genes are TRBV12-3 or TRBV12-4 and TRBJ2-5; D tentatively fits TRBD1 or TRBD2 (7 bases each). Trimming took 5 bases from V and 4 from J, leaving 17 bases between them. The CDR3 is 15 residues long. The CDR3 nucleotides read TGTGCCAGCAGTCCCTATGACAGGGAGGGAGAGACCCAGTACTTC. Translated, it gives CASSPYDREGETQYF.